These 13 T cell receptor beta chains share one sample of origin, sequenced in a study of CD8 T cells in ankylosing spondylitis. The antigens these receptors bind are not known. Study-level points and caveats: Within ankylosing spondylitis blood, a TCR beta motif made up of seven or eight highly homologous variants appeared to be characteristic.

TCRdb re-called the 5' RACE reads with MiXCR, one entry per CDR3 protein. The repertoire consists of fewer than 500,000 distinct CDR3 sequences, with approximately 20% occurring once and the leading ten covering around 16%. Sequencing was done on a sample of blood, either unsorted or a sorted T cell fraction (not recorded which). These receptors were collected from a male donor with ankylosing spondylitis.

The chain has TRBV2 and TRBJ1-2, with a tentative D call TRBD1 (5 bases). CDR1 SNHLY and CDR2 FYNNEI come from the germline V gene. This CDR3 comprises 15 residues. V lost 2 bases and J lost 4, with 14 bases in between. This CDR3 is CASSETRASPYGYTF. CDR3 coding DNA: TGTGCCAGCAGTGAAACCAGGGCTTCCCCCTATGGCTACACCTTC.

The gene calls are TRBV29-1 and TRBJ1-4; the D gene is possibly TRBD1 (5 bases). V lost 1 base and J 2 bases, leaving 11 bases between the germline ends. The CDR3 totals 15 residues. Germline V gene sequence: CDR1 SQVTM, CDR2 ANQGSEA. The CDR3 loop reads CSVEVGGVTNEKLFF. CDR3 bases: TGCAGCGTTGAAGTGGGAGGGGTCACTAATGAAAAACTGTTTTTT. The whole variable domain, filled in from reference TRBV29-1 and TRBJ1-4, reads SAVISQKPSRDICQRGTSLTIQCQVDSQVTMMFWYRQQPGQSLTLIATANQGSEATYESGFVIDKFPISRPNLTFSTLTVSNMSPEDSSIYLCSVEVGGVTNEKLFFGSGTQLSVL.

This chain connects TRBV25-1 to TRBJ2-1, with 7 nucleotides matching TRBD1. V lost 3 bases and J lost 1; bases outside the gene matches: 3. This CDR3 has 15 amino acids. Germline CDR1 and CDR2: MGHDK and SYGVNS. CDR3 amino acids: CASSDPRGSYNEQFF. In nucleotides, the CDR3 is TGTGCCAGCAGTGACCCCAGGGGGTCCTACAATGAGCAGTTCTTC.

This sequence joins TRBV6-2 or TRBV6-3 and TRBJ2-7; D gene unclear. V lost 5 bases and J 8 bases, leaving 10 bases between the germline ends. The CDR3 runs 11 residues. Germline-derived CDR1 and CDR2 are MNHEY and SVGEGT. Here the CDR3 DNA reads TGTGCCAGCAGTACCTTGGACCAGCAGTACTTC. Protein: CASSTLDQQYF.

This clonotype was seen a few times. The chain uses TRBV5-1 and TRBJ1-6; 9 nucleotides agree with TRBD1. Germline CDR1 and CDR2: SGHRS and YFSETQ. J was trimmed by 8 bases and V by 4 bases; bases with no gene match: 7. This CDR3 contains 15 residues. The CDR3 protein is CASSLGTGRDSPLHF. The CDR3 bases are TGCGCCAGCAGCCTGGGGACAGGGAGGGATTCACCCCTCCACTTT.

This clonotype turned up a few times. The chain links TRBV14 to TRBJ2-1; 13 bases line up with TRBD2. V lost 4 bases and J lost 10; bases outside the gene matches: 13. Germline V gene lookup returns CDR1 SGHDN and CDR2 FVKESK. This CDR3 spans 17 amino acids. The CDR3 region is CASSLQPGLAGREEQFF. DNA of the CDR3: TGTGCCAGCAGCCTTCAACCGGGACTAGCGGGAAGGGAGGAGCAGTTCTTC.

The CDR3 reads CASSLRGYPAGREETQYF. For the CDR3, the DNA is TGTGCCAGCAGCTTGAGGGGATATCCGGCTGGCAGGGAAGAGACCCAGTACTTC. The chain links TRBV5-5 to TRBJ2-5; TRBD1 is a possible D gene (5 bases). The V gene lost 1 base and the J gene lost 3 bases, with 22 bases spanning the gap. Germline CDR1 reads SGHKS; CDR2 reads YYEKEE (reference sequence). The CDR3 covers 18 residues.

With regard to this clonotype: One end of the junction fails to match germline, which may point to a read error. The V call is TRBV7-8, the J call TRBJ1-3; a weak D match, TRBD1 (6 bases). This CDR3 has 16 amino acids. Germline assignment: CDR1 SGHVS and CDR2 FQNEAQ. The CDR3 nucleotides read TGTGCCAGCAGCCCTCCCCGGACAGTTACTGGAAGCACCATATATTTT. It is translated as CASSPPRTVTGSTIYF.

The gene calls are TRBV2 and TRBJ2-7; 15 bases line up with TRBD2. The CDR3 extends over 15 amino acids. Per the germline V gene, CDR1 is SNHLY and CDR2 is FYNNEI. J gave up 1 base and V 8 bases, and 3 bases lay outside the gene matches. CDR3 in amino acids: CASGLAGGQSYEQYF. The CDR3 DNA sequence: TGTGCCAGCGGACTAGCGGGAGGGCAATCCTACGAGCAGTACTTC. The full variable domain, its missing parts supplied by reference TRBV2 and TRBJ2-7, is EPEVTQTPSHQVTQMGQEVILRCVPISNHLYFYWYRQILGQKVEFLVSFYNNEISEKSEIFDDQFSVERPDGSNFTLKIRSTKLEDSAMYFCASGLAGGQSYEQYFGPGTRLTVT.

The CDR3 sequence: CSASGSGVAYEQYF. CDR3 nucleotide sequence: TGCAGTGCTAGTGGTTCAGGGGTAGCCTACGAGCAGTACTTC. V and J are TRBV20-1 and TRBJ2-7; D perhaps matches TRBD1 (6 bases). V was clipped by 3 bases and J by 2 bases, with 14 bases between them. The germline V gene encodes CDR1 DFQATT and CDR2 SNEGSKA (reference sequence). This CDR3 comprises 14 residues.

This clonotype was observed a few times. The V gene is TRBV5-4, the J gene TRBJ2-7, with 7 bases fitting TRBD1. The V gene's germline CDR1 is SGHNT and CDR2 YYREEE (reference sequence). The V and J ends lost 4 bases and 1 base, in that order; junction bases with no gene match: 5. This CDR3 has 14 residues. The chain's CDR3 is CASSKDRRSYEQYF. The CDR3 nucleotides read TGTGCCAGCAGCAAGGACAGGCGATCCTACGAGCAGTACTTC.

This clonotype appeared a few times. The rearrangement uses TRBV5-1 and TRBJ2-1; 13 bases are a match to TRBD2. Trimming took 4 bases from V and 4 from J; bases not matched to a gene: 14. Germline-derived CDR1 and CDR2 are SGHRS and YFSETQ. The CDR3 runs to 19 residues. The CDR3 spells CASSPVGTSGMEDYNEQFF. In DNA, the CDR3 is TGCGCCAGCAGCCCGGTCGGGACTAGCGGGATGGAGGATTACAATGAGCAGTTCTTC.

This clonotype has only a few counts. The V and J genes are TRBV6-1 and TRBJ2-3; possible D gene TRBD2, 6 bases. This CDR3 is built from 14 residues. Germline V gives CDR1 MNHNS, CDR2 SASEGT. V lost 6 bases, J lost 6 bases, and 16 bases lay in between. CDR3 nucleotides: TGTGCCAGCAGAACCGGGACTTCCTTTGATACGCAGTATTTT. This translates into CASRTGTSFDTQYF.